The 29 T cell receptor beta chains below all came from one sample that was sequenced in a study of blood T cells in healthy people across ages. For the second PCR, which ran for about 7 to 11 cycles, a sample-barcoded 5' primer and a J-beta primer mix were used. TCRdb analysed the 5' RACE reads with MiXCR anew, one entry per CDR3 protein. Of roughly 1.4 million distinct CDR3 sequences listed, 59% are singletons. What was sequenced was blood. The source of these receptors is a man between 18 and 35 years old in good health.

CDR3 protein: CASSVGDGEVSYEQYF. The CDR3 DNA sequence: TGTGCCAGCAGCGTAGGGGACGGGGAGGTGAGCTACGAGCAGTACTTC. The chain employs TRBV9 and TRBJ2-4; possible D gene TRBD2, 6 bases. Gene TRBJ2-7 matches the end of the DNA better, so the J call may be wrong. Germline loops: CDR1 SGDLS, CDR2 YYNGEE. The CDR3 runs to 16 residues.

The chain employs TRBV14 and TRBJ2-7; D not certain. The length of the CDR3 is 14 residues. Germline loops: CDR1 SGHDN, CDR2 FVKESK. V was cut by 5 bases and J by 3 bases, with 14 bases left in between. This CDR3 is CASSTDGSVYEQYF. The CDR3 DNA is TGTGCCAGCAGCACGGACGGATCGGTCTACGAGCAGTACTTC.

This clonotype was counted between two and nine times. V is TRBV20-1 and J is TRBJ2-1; the D gene is possibly TRBD2 (5 bases). With 6 bases removed from V and 8 bases from J, the gap between germline ends came to 17 bases. This CDR3 is 13 amino acids long. CDR1 DFQATT and CDR2 SNEGSKA come from the germline V gene (reference sequence). The CDR3 nucleotides are TGCAGTGCCCCGAGGCCCCCGAGGGATGAGCAGTTCTTC. Translated: CSAPRPPRDEQFF.

This clonotype showed up just once. This sequence joins TRBV12-3 or TRBV12-4 and TRBJ1-1; D is possibly TRBD1 (6 bases). The CDR3 length is 15 residues. With 6 bases removed from V and 6 bases from J, the gap between germline ends came to 20 bases. CDR3 sequence reads: CASSRPGGGGPEAFF. The CDR3 DNA reads TGTGCCAGCAGCCGACCCGGAGGGGGAGGGCCTGAAGCTTTCTTT.

V usage is TRBV6-5 and J usage is TRBJ2-1; 7 bases map to TRBD1. The CDR3 runs to 14 residues. Unmatched junction bases numbered 2, after V lost 4 bases and J lost 2 bases. Germline CDR1 reads MNHEY; CDR2 reads SVGAGI. The DNA of the CDR3 is TGTGCCAGCAGTTCACAGGGGCCCTACAATGAGCAGTTCTTC. Translated: CASSSQGPYNEQFF.

A few counts support this clonotype. This sequence joins TRBV9 and TRBJ1-2; D may be TRBD1 (6 bases). The V and J ends lost 4 bases and 1 base respectively, with 17 bases between them. The germline V gene has CDR1 SGDLS and CDR2 YYNGEE. CDR3 length equals 16 residues. CDR3 DNA: TGTGCCAGCAGCTATTCCCCAGGGGCTAGTAACTATGGCTACACCTTC. Translated: CASSYSPGASNYGYTF. Complete variable domain (other parts from reference TRBV9 and TRBJ1-2): DSGVTQTPKHLITATGQRVTLRCSPRSGDLSVYWYQQSLDQGLQFLIQYYNGEERAKGNILERFSAQQFPDLHSELNLSSLELGDSALYFCASSYSPGASNYGYTFGSGTRLTVV.

This clonotype has ten or more counts. The chain employs TRBV29-1 and TRBJ2-1; D unresolved. V shed 4 bases and J shed 4 bases, with 14 bases lying between them. The CDR3 sequence is 14 residues long. Germline-derived CDR1 and CDR2 are SQVTM and ANQGSEA. The chain's CDR3 is CSVVIDINYNEQFF. For the CDR3, the DNA is TGCAGCGTTGTAATCGACATTAATTACAATGAGCAGTTCTTC.

V usage is TRBV6-6 and J usage is TRBJ2-1; D not certain. Per germline, CDR1 MNHNY and CDR2 SVGAGI (reference sequence). The CDR3 sequence is 16 residues long. V shed 6 bases and J shed 1 base, with 16 bases lying between them. For the CDR3, the DNA is TGTGCCAGCAGCCCGAGTCGGGCAAATTCCTACAATGAGCAGTTCTTC. Translating gives CASSPSRANSYNEQFF.

The J gene is TRBJ2-7, the V gene TRBV7-9, with no clear D. V gave up 5 bases and J gave up 6 bases, with 14 bases separating them. The germline CDR1 and CDR2 sequences are SEHNR and FQNEAQ (reference sequence). There are 13 residues in the CDR3. The chain's CDR3 is CASSLAVRAEQYF. The CDR3 nucleotides are TGTGCCAGCAGCCTCGCGGTCCGGGCCGAGCAGTACTTC.

The table lists this clonotype with a count of one. An end of the junction differs from the germline gene, which may be a read error. The chain links TRBV3-1 to TRBJ2-4, with D unresolved. Germline V gene data show CDR1 as LGHDT and CDR2 as YNNKEL (reference sequence). This CDR3 spans 17 amino acids. The CDR3 DNA reads as TGTGCTAGCAGCCTAGGCCGAGCGAAACTAGCCAAAAACATTCAGTACTTC. Translation: CASSLGRAKLAKNIQYF.

The chain recombines TRBV24-1 with TRBJ2-3; D might be TRBD2 (6 bases). The germline gives CDR1 KGHDR, CDR2 SFDVKD. Trimming shortened V by 8 bases and J by 1 base, and 24 bases separated the two germline ends. The CDR3 spans 18 residues. CDR3 region: CATIRGSLGDGGTDTQYF. CDR3 in DNA: TGTGCCACCATACGGGGGTCTTTGGGAGACGGTGGCACAGATACGCAGTATTTT.

This sequence joins TRBV20-1 and TRBJ2-2, with 7 bases that match TRBD2. CDR1 is DFQATT, CDR2 SNEGSKA, per germline (reference sequence). Unmatched junction bases numbered 12, after V lost 1 base and J lost 4 bases. CDR3 size: 17 residues. The CDR3 region has the DNA TGCAGTGCTAGAGCTAGTGCTCGGCTAGCGGTCACCGGGGAGCTGTTTTTT. It yields the protein CSARASARLAVTGELFF.

The chain has TRBV7-2 and TRBJ2-1; D may be TRBD1 (5 bases). CDR1 SGHTA and CDR2 FQGNSA come from the germline V gene. The CDR3 sequence is 18 residues long. V dropped 3 bases and J dropped 0 bases, with 18 bases sitting between them. The CDR3, as DNA: TGTGCCAGCAGCTTGATGTCAGGGCGAATGAGCTCCTACAATGAGCAGTTCTTC. Translation: CASSLMSGRMSSYNEQFF.

V usage is TRBV4-3 and J usage is TRBJ2-2; D may correspond to TRBD1 or TRBD2 (5 bases each). The length of the CDR3 is 16 residues. CDR1 and CDR2 from the germline V gene are LGHNA and YSLEER. V was trimmed by 0 bases and J by 7 bases, leaving 15 bases between them. Here the CDR3 reads CASSQDHGAPGGELFF. CDR3 nucleotide sequence: TGCGCCAGCAGCCAAGATCACGGGGCGCCGGGCGGGGAGCTGTTTTTT.

This chain uses TRBV28 with TRBJ2-6; no definite D call. This CDR3 is built from 17 residues. With 1 base removed from V and 5 bases from J, the gap between germline ends came to 15 bases. CDR1 is MDHEN and CDR2 is SYDVKM in the germline V gene. The CDR3 DNA is TGTGCCAGCAGTTTATTTGGACGCAGGATTCGGGCCAACGTCCTGACTTTC. Its protein product is CASSLFGRRIRANVLTF. The full variable domain, completed using reference TRBV28 and TRBJ2-6, is DVKVTQSSRYLVKRTGEKVFLECVQDMDHENMFWYRQDPGLGLRLIYFSYDVKMKEKGDIPEGYSVSREKKERFSLILESASTNQTSMYLCASSLFGRRIRANVLTFGAGSRLTVL.

The V gene is TRBV6-2 or TRBV6-3, the J gene TRBJ2-3, with D possibly matching TRBD1 (5 bases). CDR1 is MNHEY and CDR2 is SVGEGT in the germline V gene. The V and J ends lost 8 bases and 9 bases respectively, with 12 bases between them. The CDR3 runs to 11 residues. The CDR3 nucleotides are TGTGCCAGCCTCCAGGGTTGGACGCAGTATTTT. Protein: CASLQGWTQYF.

The chain uses TRBV12-3 or TRBV12-4 and TRBJ2-3; 10 bases agree with TRBD2. The CDR3 runs 14 residues. V dropped 7 bases and J dropped 3; count of bases not matched to a gene: 4. CDR3 region: CASKPGLATDTQYF. The CDR3, as DNA: TGTGCCAGCAAGCCGGGACTAGCGACAGATACGCAGTATTTT.

The chain employs TRBV4-2 and TRBJ2-5, with 8 nucleotides matching TRBD2. Unmatched junction bases numbered 7, after V lost 0 bases and J lost 4 bases. In germline, CDR1 is LGHNA, CDR2 YNFKEQ. The CDR3 has 16 residues. CDR3 residues: CASSQEFGGASETQYF. CDR3 nucleotides: TGTGCCAGCAGCCAAGAATTCGGGGGGGCGTCAGAGACCCAGTACTTC.

This clonotype appeared a single time. V is TRBV12-3 or TRBV12-4 and J is TRBJ1-4; 10 bases are shared with TRBD1. Losses at the gene ends were 6 bases for V and 8 bases for J; bases not matched to a gene: 3. There are 13 residues in the CDR3. The CDR3 spells CASRTGGREKLFF. As DNA, the CDR3 is TGTGCCAGCAGGACAGGGGGCCGGGAAAAACTGTTTTTT.

This chain uses TRBV19 with TRBJ2-7; 10 nucleotides line up with TRBD1. Germline V CDR1 and CDR2: LNHDA, SQIVND (reference sequence). Germline trimming cut 11 bases from V and 5 bases from J; bases unmatched to any gene: 12. The CDR3 contains 14 residues. The CDR3 is CARNRTGGRNEQYF. CDR3 DNA: TGTGCCCGAAACAGGACAGGGGGACGGAACGAGCAGTACTTC. The full variable domain, with the rest looked up from reference TRBV19 and TRBJ2-7, is DGGITQSPKYLFRKEGQNVTLSCEQNLNHDAMYWYRQDPGQGLRLIYYSQIVNDFQKGDIAEGYSVSREKKESFPLTVTSAQKNPTAFYLCARNRTGGRNEQYFGPGTRLTVT.

This clonotype was counted once. The chain uses TRBV6-5 and TRBJ1-2; TRBD1 aligns across 7 bases. V lost 2 bases and J lost 8; bases outside the gene matches: 20. Germline CDR1 and CDR2: MNHEY and SVGAGI. This CDR3 has 18 residues. The CDR3 DNA sequence: TGTGCCAGCAGTTACACAGGGGCTGAGGCGTATTCTAGGGGCGGCTACACCTTC. This sequence encodes CASSYTGAEAYSRGGYTF.

DNA of the CDR3: TGCGCCAGCAGCCAAGATATGTGGGGGACTGAAGCTTTCTTT. It codes for CASSQDMWGTEAFF. This chain uses TRBV4-3 with TRBJ1-1; D perhaps matches TRBD1 (5 bases). V lost 0 bases and J lost 5, with 10 bases in between. The CDR3 loop spans 14 amino acids. Germline lookup yields CDR1 LGHNA and CDR2 YSLEER.

This clonotype was observed a handful of times. An end of the junction does not agree with germline; a read error may underlie this. The chain couples TRBV5-1 to TRBJ2-1, with 10 bases identical to TRBD1. Germline V gene sequence: CDR1 SGHRS, CDR2 YFSETQ. This CDR3 has 15 residues. The CDR3 sequence: CASSSGTGDYNEQFF. CDR3 nucleotide sequence: TGTGCCAGCAGTTCCGGGACAGGGGACTACAATGAGCAGTTCTTC.

This chain links TRBV6-5 with TRBJ1-1, with 8 nucleotides matching TRBD1. V dropped 2 bases and J dropped 1; count of bases not matched to a gene: 9. Germline V CDR1 and CDR2: MNHEY, SVGAGI. The CDR3 length is 17 residues. The CDR3 nucleotides read TGTGCCAGCAGTTACACAGTAACAGGGGGGCCGAACACTGAAGCTTTCTTT. It codes for CASSYTVTGGPNTEAFF.

The chain links TRBV25-1 to TRBJ2-1, with TRBD2 matching 7 bases. Unmatched junction bases numbered 8, after V lost 3 bases and J lost 3 bases. The CDR3 length is 16 residues. Germline V gene lookup returns CDR1 MGHDK and CDR2 SYGVNS. Here the CDR3 DNA reads TGTGCCAGCAGTGAGACAAGCGGGACTAACTACAATGAGCAGTTCTTC. Amino acids: CASSETSGTNYNEQFF.

The J gene is TRBJ1-1, the V gene TRBV20-1; D unclear. CDR1 and CDR2 from the germline V gene are DFQATT and SNEGSKA (reference sequence). V lost 3 bases to trimming and J lost 0 bases, with 8 bases between them. This CDR3 has 13 amino acids. This CDR3 is CSASQHMNTEAFF. As DNA, the CDR3 is TGCAGTGCTAGCCAACACATGAACACTGAAGCTTTCTTT.

The chain uses TRBV6-5 and TRBJ2-7, with a possible D match to TRBD1 (6 bases). V dropped 0 bases and J dropped 3 bases, with 15 bases sitting between them. The CDR3 has 16 residues. In germline, CDR1 is MNHEY, CDR2 SVGAGI. CDR3 DNA sequence: TGTGCCAGCAGTTACTCTCCGGGCAGGGGAGTCTACGAGCAGTACTTC. Its translation: CASSYSPGRGVYEQYF.

The chain carries TRBV19 and TRBJ1-5, with D unclear. CDR1 is LNHDA and CDR2 is SQIVND in the germline V gene (reference sequence). Trimming removed 10 bases at V and 4 bases at J, with 17 bases between. This CDR3 comprises 14 residues. The CDR3 bases are TGTGCCACCTCCGGGTCCACGCTGAATCAGCCCCAGCATTTT. Amino acids: CATSGSTLNQPQHF.

The genes are TRBV20-1 and TRBJ2-4, with 8 bases aligning to TRBD1. The J call may be faulty, since TRBJ2-7 better matches the DNA end. Germline CDR1 and CDR2: DFQATT and SNEGSKA (reference sequence). The CDR3 is made up of 14 amino acids. The DNA of the CDR3 is TGCAGTGCGAGTTTCGGGACAGGTCCCTACGAGCAGTACTTC. Translating it yields CSASFGTGPYEQYF.